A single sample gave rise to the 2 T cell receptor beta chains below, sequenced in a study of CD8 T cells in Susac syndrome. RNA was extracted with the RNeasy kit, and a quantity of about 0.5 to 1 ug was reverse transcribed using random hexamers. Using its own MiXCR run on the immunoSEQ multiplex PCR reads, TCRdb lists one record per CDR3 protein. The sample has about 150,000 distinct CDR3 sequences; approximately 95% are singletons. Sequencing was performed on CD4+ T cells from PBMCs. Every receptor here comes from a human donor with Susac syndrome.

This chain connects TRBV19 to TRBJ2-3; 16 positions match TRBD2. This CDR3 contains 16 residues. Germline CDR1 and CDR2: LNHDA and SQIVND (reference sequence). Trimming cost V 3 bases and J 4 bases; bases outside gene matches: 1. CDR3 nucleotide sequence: TGTGCCAGTAGTATCGGGACTAGCGGGGGGGCAGATACGCAGTATTTT. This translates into CASSIGTSGGADTQYF.

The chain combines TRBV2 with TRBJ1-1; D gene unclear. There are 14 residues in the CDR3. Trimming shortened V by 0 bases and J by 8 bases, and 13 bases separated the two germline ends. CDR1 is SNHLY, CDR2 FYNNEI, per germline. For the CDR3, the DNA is TGTGCCAGCAGTGAAGCCGGTGCGGCTTCCGAAGCTTTCTTT. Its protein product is CASSEAGAASEAFF.